This record concerns one T cell receptor (beta chain) sequence. The data belong to a study of blood T cell repertoires in COVID-19. Across the study: Researchers got acute and convalescent COVID-19 samples from the United States, Italy and Spain. Sources were T cells, B-cell-depleted T cells, or PBMCs; the material itself was cDNA or gDNA.

Per the original data handling: Researchers report that nucleated cell counts were estimated from reference gene primer amplification. Data came from immunoSEQ multiplex PCR; TCRdb stores just in-frame clones and leaves some out. D and trimming were read from the DNA, whereas the V and J calls and clone size are those reported in that table. This sample carries around 150,000 clones, roughly 80% of them seen once, and the ten largest clones take about 8.6%. The V and J ends lost 3 bases and 4 bases respectively, with 7 bases between them. The CDR3 length is 13 residues. CDR1 and CDR2 from the germline V gene are WNHNN and SYGVQD (reference sequence).

This receptor was identified in a man aged 45-65 years with active or convalescent COVID-19. Specimen: peripheral blood. V gene TRBV10-1 combines with J gene TRBJ1-3; D uncertain. The chain's CDR3 is CASSESGGNTIYF. The DNA of the CDR3 is TGCGCCAGCAGTGAAAGCGGGGGAAACACCATATATTTT.